Given below is one T cell receptor (beta chain) in context. This specimen includes other DNA sequences encoding the same CDR3. With V trimmed by 0 bases and J by 5 bases, 6 bases remained unmatched. The germline V gene encodes CDR1 SGHRS and CDR2 YFSETQ. This CDR3 contains 15 residues. Assay: immunoSEQ multiplex PCR; the TCRdb copy retains only in-frame clones and omits some. The data show about 2.5 million clones, 80% to 95% seen once. This sample is drawn from a study of shared clonotypes between healthy human individuals. This sequence originates from a man aged 18 to 30 in good health. Some clones in this sample may be carry-over from other donors' samples. The sequencing sample was made of naive CD4+ T cells from PBMCs. Specified subset: CD45RA+ positively selected. V and J are TRBV5-1 and TRBJ2-5; 8 bases line up with TRBD2. The CDR3 sequence is CASSLVLAGSETQYF. The CDR3 nucleotides are TGCGCCAGCAGCTTGGTCCTAGCGGGTTCGGAGACCCAGTACTTC.